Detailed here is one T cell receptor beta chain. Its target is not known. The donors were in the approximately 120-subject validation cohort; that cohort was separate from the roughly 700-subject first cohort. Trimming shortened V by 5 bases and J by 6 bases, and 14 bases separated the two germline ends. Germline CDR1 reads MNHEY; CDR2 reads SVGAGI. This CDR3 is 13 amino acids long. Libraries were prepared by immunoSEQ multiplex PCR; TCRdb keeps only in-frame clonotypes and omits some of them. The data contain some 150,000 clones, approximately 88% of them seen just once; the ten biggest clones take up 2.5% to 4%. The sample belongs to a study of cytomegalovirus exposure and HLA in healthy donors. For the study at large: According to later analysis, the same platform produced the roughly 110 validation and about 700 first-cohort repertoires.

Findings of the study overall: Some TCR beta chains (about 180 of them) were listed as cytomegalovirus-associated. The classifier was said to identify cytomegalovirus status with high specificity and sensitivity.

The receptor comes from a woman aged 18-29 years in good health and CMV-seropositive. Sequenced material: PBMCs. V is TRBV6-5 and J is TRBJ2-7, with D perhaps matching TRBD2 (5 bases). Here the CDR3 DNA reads TGTGCCAGCAGTGCCACCTTTGGGAGCGAGCAGTACTTC. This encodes CASSATFGSEQYF.